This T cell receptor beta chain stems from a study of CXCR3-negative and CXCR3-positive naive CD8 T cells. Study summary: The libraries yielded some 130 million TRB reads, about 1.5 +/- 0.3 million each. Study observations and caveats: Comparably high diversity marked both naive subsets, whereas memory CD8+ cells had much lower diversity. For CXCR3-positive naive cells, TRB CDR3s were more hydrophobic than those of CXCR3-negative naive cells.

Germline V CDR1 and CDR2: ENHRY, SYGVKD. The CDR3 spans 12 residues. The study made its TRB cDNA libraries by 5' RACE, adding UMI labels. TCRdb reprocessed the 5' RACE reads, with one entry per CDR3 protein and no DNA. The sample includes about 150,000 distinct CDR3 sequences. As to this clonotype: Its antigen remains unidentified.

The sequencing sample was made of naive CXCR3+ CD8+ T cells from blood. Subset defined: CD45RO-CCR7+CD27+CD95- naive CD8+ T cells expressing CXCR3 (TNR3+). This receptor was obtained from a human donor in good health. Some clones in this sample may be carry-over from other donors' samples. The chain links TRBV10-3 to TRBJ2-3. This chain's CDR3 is CAISEGTDTQYF.